This T cell receptor (beta chain) came from a study of cytomegalovirus exposure and HLA in healthy donors. Study results and caveats: Listed as cytomegalovirus-associated were approximately 160 TCR beta chains. Presence/absence analyses treated sequencing depth as roughly uniform across donors.

The table lists this clone with a few counts. Antigen specificity is unknown. This CDR3 contains 15 residues. Germline V gene sequence: CDR1 LNHDA, CDR2 SQIVND (reference sequence). Germline trimming cut 7 bases from V and 7 bases from J; bases unmatched to any gene: 10. The PCR made use of 60 Vbeta and 13 Jbeta primers. Some clones are missing from TCRdb's copy, which holds only in-frame ones; the method was immunoSEQ multiplex PCR. The table includes approximately 130,000 clones, roughly 77% detected once. The receptor comes from a man aged 18 to 35 in good health and CMV-seronegative. The specimen sequenced was PBMCs. This chain joins TRBV19 and TRBJ1-6; 7 bases line up with TRBD1. For the CDR3, the DNA is TGTGCCAGTACCTTAGGAGGGACAGCAAATTCACCCCTCCACTTT. Its translation: CASTLGGTANSPLHF.